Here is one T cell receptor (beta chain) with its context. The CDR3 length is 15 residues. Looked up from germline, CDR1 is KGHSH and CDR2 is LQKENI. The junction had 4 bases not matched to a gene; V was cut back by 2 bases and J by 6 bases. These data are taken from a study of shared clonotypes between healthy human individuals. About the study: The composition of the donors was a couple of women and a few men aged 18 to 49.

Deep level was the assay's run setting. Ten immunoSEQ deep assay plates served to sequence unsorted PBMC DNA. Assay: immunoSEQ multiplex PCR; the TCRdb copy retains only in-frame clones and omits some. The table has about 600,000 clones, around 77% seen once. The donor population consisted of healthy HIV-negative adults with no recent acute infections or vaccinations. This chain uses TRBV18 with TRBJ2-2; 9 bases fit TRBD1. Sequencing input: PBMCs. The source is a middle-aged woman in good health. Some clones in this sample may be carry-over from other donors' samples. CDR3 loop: CASSPGTGNAGELFF. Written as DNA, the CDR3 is TGTGCCAGCTCACCAGGGACAGGGAATGCCGGGGAGCTGTTTTTT.